This T cell receptor (beta chain) was recorded in a study of T cell repertoires in aging, cancer and after chemotherapy. Across the study: Paired samples before and after chemotherapy came from chronic lymphocytic leukemia patients on fludarabine- or bendamustine-based regimens. The full dataset contained around 8.2 million TCR reads. The study's findings and limits: Compared with age-matched healthy donors, untreated hematological or solid cancer patients showed higher blood TCR clonality. Loss of evenness, beyond lost richness, contributed to age-related TCR diversity decline in cancer patients.

Amplification of TCR beta used genomic DNA extracted from peripheral blood. Germline V gene lookup returns CDR1 SGDLS and CDR2 YYNGEE. This CDR3 spans 15 amino acids. V trimming: 0 bases; J trimming: 3 bases; junction bases outside the gene matches: 2. For this clonotype: As yet, its antigen is unknown.

Rearranged V-D-J TRB sequences were amplified with a mixed TRB-A/B primer pool. TCRdb called the multiplex PCR reads again in MiXCR, with one record for every CDR3 protein. There are around 8,800 distinct CDR3 sequences in the sample; 23% occur only once, and around 15% lies in the top ten. Sequenced sample: blood. This TCR derives from a human donor with a blood cancer. The donor label of this sample is uncertain. The chain carries TRBV9 and TRBJ2-3; TRBD2 matches 9 bases. The CDR3 region is CASSVGLAGTDTQYF. For the CDR3, the DNA is TGTGCCAGCAGCGTAGGGCTAGCGGGGACAGATACGCAGTATTTT. Together with reference TRBV9 and TRBJ2-3, the CDR3 gives the full variable domain: DSGVTQTPKHLITATGQRVTLRCSPRSGDLSVYWYQQSLDQGLQFLIQYYNGEERAKGNILERFSAQQFPDLHSELNLSSLELGDSALYFCASSVGLAGTDTQYFGPGTRLTVL.